The 19 T cell receptor beta chains listed next were all sequenced from one sample in a study of CXCR3-negative and CXCR3-positive naive CD8 T cells. UMI-labeled TRB cDNA libraries were prepared by 5' RACE. TCRdb derives one entry per CDR3 protein from the 5' RACE reads, leaving out DNA. The clone table shows some 61,000 distinct CDR3 sequences, with the ten largest holding roughly 4.2%. The sample taken for sequencing was naive CXCR3- CD8+ T cells from blood. Subset here: CD45RO-CCR7+CD27+CD95- naive CD8+ T cells lacking CXCR3 (TNR3-). The receptors were gathered from a human donor in good health. Some clones in this sample may be carry-over from other donors' samples.

The chain is built from TRBV27 and TRBJ2-1. This CDR3 contains 12 residues. CDR1 MNHEY and CDR2 SMNVEV come from the germline V gene (reference sequence). The CDR3 spells CASRTPTGFSFF.

The chain is built from TRBV18 and TRBJ2-7; there is no DNA to check the TCRdb D call of TRBD1. The CDR3 extends over 15 amino acids. The V gene's germline CDR1 is KGHSH and CDR2 LQKENI. CDR3 in amino acids: CASSLGTGAIYEQYF.

The V and J genes are TRBV7-3 and TRBJ2-1; TCRdb reports TRBD1, a call that lacks DNA to check it against. The CDR3 is 15 residues long. Germline CDR1 and CDR2: SGHTA and FQGTGA. The CDR3 sequence is CASSLHRQGYNEQFF.

The rearrangement uses TRBV11-2 and TRBJ2-1; with no DNA, the TCRdb D assignment of TRBD1 cannot be verified. This CDR3 has 14 residues. Germline-derived CDR1 and CDR2 are SGHAT and FQNNGV. This CDR3 is CASSLGGARNEQFF. The full variable domain, its missing parts supplied by reference TRBV11-2 and TRBJ2-1, is EAGVAQSPRYKIIEKRQSVAFWCNPISGHATLYWYQQILGQGPKLLIQFQNNGVVDDSQLPKDRFSAERLKGVDSTLKIQPAKLEDSAVYLCASSLGGARNEQFFGPGTRLTVL.

The CDR3 here is CASSSGLAGGPTDTQYF. The chain links TRBV7-3 to TRBJ2-3; TCRdb lists TRBD2, though no DNA is available to test this call. Germline loops: CDR1 SGHTA, CDR2 FQGTGA. The CDR3 runs to 17 residues.

The chain carries TRBV7-9 and TRBJ2-3; TCRdb picks TRBD1, but there is no DNA to check that call. The CDR3 sequence is 15 residues long. Germline CDR1 and CDR2: SEHNR and FQNEAQ (reference sequence). CDR3 in amino acids: CASSLVMFRADTQYF.

This chain connects TRBV7-9 to TRBJ1-2; TCRdb calls TRBD1, which cannot be checked without DNA. The CDR3 sequence is 15 residues long. Germline-derived CDR1 and CDR2 are SEHNR and FQNEAQ (reference sequence). This CDR3 is CASSLAGGSDRGYTF.

The chain combines TRBV3-1 with TRBJ2-2. The CDR3 covers 15 residues. CDR1 and CDR2 from the germline V gene are LGHDT and YNNKEL (reference sequence). The CDR3 region is CASSRISTNTGELFF.

This rearrangement joins TRBV12-3 or TRBV12-4 to TRBJ2-3; without DNA, the TCRdb call of TRBD2 cannot be checked. This CDR3 contains 15 residues. Here the CDR3 reads CASTTGLVFTDTQYF.

The V call is TRBV20-1, the J call TRBJ1-4. The CDR3 consists of 13 residues. Germline V gene data show CDR1 as DFQATT and CDR2 as SNEGSKA (reference sequence). The CDR3 protein is CSASAGAGEKLFF.

The chain carries TRBV2 and TRBJ1-1; TCRdb picks TRBD1, but there is no DNA to check that call. CDR1 and CDR2 from the germline V gene are SNHLY and FYNNEI. The CDR3 length is 15 residues. This CDR3 is CASSKGWTTNTEAFF.

The rearrangement joins TRBV19 to TRBJ2-2. Germline values: CDR1 LNHDA, CDR2 SQIVND (reference sequence). This CDR3 region has 12 residues. Here the CDR3 reads CASRDHTGELFF.

The rearrangement uses TRBV14 and TRBJ2-5; there is no DNA to check the TCRdb D call of TRBD1. Per the germline V gene, CDR1 is SGHDN and CDR2 is FVKESK. This CDR3 is built from 12 residues. The CDR3 reads CASPLGKGTQYF.

V and J are TRBV20-1 and TRBJ2-7; there is no DNA to check the TCRdb D call of TRBD2. CDR3 size: 17 residues. Germline V CDR1 and CDR2: DFQATT, SNEGSKA (reference sequence). CDR3 sequence reads: CSARDLTRGDLGLEQYF.

The rearrangement links TRBV29-1 to TRBJ2-7; TCRdb picks TRBD1, but there is no DNA to check that call. Germline V gene sequence: CDR1 SQVTM, CDR2 ANQGSEA. The CDR3 length is 17 residues. CDR3 loop: CSVEMGRAGGASYEQYF.

This rearrangement joins TRBV20-1 to TRBJ1-1. The germline CDR1 and CDR2 sequences are DFQATT and SNEGSKA (reference sequence). The CDR3 contains 13 residues. This CDR3 is CSARGVLNTEAFF.

The chain employs TRBV4-3 and TRBJ1-2. Germline-derived CDR1 and CDR2 are LGHNA and YSLEER. This CDR3 is built from 14 residues. The CDR3 here is CASSPGTVSYGYTF.

CDR3 in amino acids: CSVGRGEFAEAFF. This chain connects TRBV29-1 to TRBJ1-1; TCRdb outputs TRBD1, but without DNA this stays unchecked. The CDR3 covers 13 residues. The germline V gene encodes CDR1 SQVTM and CDR2 ANQGSEA.

The chain employs TRBV30 and TRBJ1-6; TCRdb's D gene call, TRBD1, goes unchecked for lack of DNA. The CDR3 has 13 residues. The germline V gene has CDR1 GTSNPN and CDR2 SVGIG (reference sequence). This CDR3 is CAWDGQRNSPLHF.